The rows below give T cell receptor beta chains drawn from one sample of a study of cytomegalovirus exposure and HLA in healthy donors. The repertoire was sequenced with immunoSEQ multiplex PCR; TCRdb's copy has only in-frame clones and lacks some. The repertoire has roughly 160,000 clones, 84% of them found once; the top ten carry 0.38%. The sample consisted of PBMCs. The receptor source for this set is a boy aged 2 to 10 in good health and CMV-seronegative. Both conserved end residues are part of each CDR3. The D gene is left open where the match is weak. Only part of the rows carry a size: once, few, many, or a class if the clone is expanded.

D gene: TRBD1; clone size: .; CDR3 length: 14; V gene: TRBV10-3; J gene: TRBJ1-2; CDR3 DNA: TGTGCCATCAGTGAGGGGACAGGGGGCTATGGCTACACCTTC; CDR3 protein: CAISEGTGGYGYTF
D gene: TRBD1; clone size: .; CDR3 length: 16; V gene: TRBV27; J gene: TRBJ2-5; CDR3 DNA: TGTGCCAGCAGTTCCCTCCGGGACAGGGAAAGGAAGACCCAGTACTTC; CDR3 protein: CASSSLRDRERKTQYF
D gene: TRBD1; clone size: .; CDR3 length: 15; V gene: TRBV6-1; J gene: TRBJ1-1; CDR3 DNA: TGTGCCGCCCTGGACAGGGTCAGGTGGGGCACTGAAGCTTTCTTT; CDR3 protein: CAALDRVRWGTEAFF
D gene: TRBD1; clone size: .; CDR3 length: 17; V gene: TRBV19; J gene: TRBJ1-1; CDR3 DNA: TGTGCCAGTAGTCCAGACAGGGAAGGGGTCAAAAACACTGAAGCTTTCTTT; CDR3 protein: CASSPDREGVKNTEAFF
D gene: .; clone size: .; CDR3 length: 15; V gene: TRBV7-8; J gene: TRBJ2-3; CDR3 DNA: TGTGCCAGCAGCTTAGCGAGGACTGCCGGGAGTACGCAGTATTTT; CDR3 protein: CASSLARTAGSTQYF
D gene: TRBD2; clone size: .; CDR3 length: 15; V gene: TRBV15; J gene: TRBJ2-1; CDR3 DNA: TGTGCCACCAGCAATTTAGCGGGATCCTACAATGAGCAGTTCTTC; CDR3 protein: CATSNLAGSYNEQFF
D gene: TRBD1; clone size: .; CDR3 length: 15; V gene: TRBV4-1; J gene: TRBJ1-5; CDR3 DNA: TGCGCCATCAGCCAAGACAGGGGAGTGGATCAGCCCCAGCATTTT; CDR3 protein: CAISQDRGVDQPQHF
D gene: TRBD2; clone size: .; CDR3 length: 16; V gene: TRBV28; J gene: TRBJ2-1; CDR3 DNA: TGTGCCAGCGAGTGGGGCGGCGGGAGAGGAAACAATGAGCAGTTCTTC; CDR3 protein: CASEWGGGRGNNEQFF
D gene: .; clone size: few; CDR3 length: 12; V gene: TRBV11-2; J gene: TRBJ2-1; CDR3 DNA: TGTGCCAGCAGCTTAGCCCTCAATGAGCAGTTCTTC; CDR3 protein: CASSLALNEQFF
D gene: .; clone size: .; CDR3 length: 20; V gene: TRBV6-1; J gene: TRBJ1-5; CDR3 DNA: TGTGCCAGCAGTGAATCACTCTTAGGCTCGGGAGTGGGATCAGGTCAGCCCCAGCATTTT; CDR3 protein: CASSESLLGSGVGSGQPQHF
D gene: .; clone size: .; CDR3 length: 13; V gene: TRBV2; J gene: TRBJ1-5; CDR3 DNA: TGTGCCAGCAGTGAAACCAGTCATCAGCCCCAGCATTTT; CDR3 protein: CASSETSHQPQHF
D gene: TRBD1; clone size: .; CDR3 length: 17; V gene: TRBV7-9; J gene: TRBJ1-1; CDR3 DNA: TGTGCCAGCAGCCAAGGACTGACAGGGTACCTGAACACTGAAGCTTTCTTT; CDR3 protein: CASSQGLTGYLNTEAFF
D gene: .; clone size: .; CDR3 length: 14; V gene: TRBV5-3; J gene: TRBJ2-7; CDR3 DNA: TGTGCCAGAAGCTCCTGGTGGGGGGACCACGAGCAGTACTTC; CDR3 protein: CARSSWWGDHEQYF
D gene: .; clone size: few; CDR3 length: 15; V gene: TRBV7-9; J gene: TRBJ2-5; CDR3 DNA: TGTGCCAGCAGCTTAGGGCGGGGACGGCAAGAGACCCAGTACTTC; CDR3 protein: CASSLGRGRQETQYF
D gene: TRBD1; clone size: .; CDR3 length: 16; V gene: TRBV4-1; J gene: TRBJ2-6; CDR3 DNA: TGCGCCAGCAGCGGGCGGACAGGGACTGGGGCCAACGTCCTGACTTTC; CDR3 protein: CASSGRTGTGANVLTF
D gene: TRBD2; clone size: .; CDR3 length: 15; V gene: TRBV6-1; J gene: TRBJ2-7; CDR3 DNA: TGTGCCAGCAGTGAACTTCTAGCGGGCTCCTACGAGCAGTACTTC; CDR3 protein: CASSELLAGSYEQYF
D gene: .; clone size: .; CDR3 length: 16; V gene: TRBV27; J gene: TRBJ2-1; CDR3 DNA: TGTGCCAGCAGTTTATTTCGGCGGGTCCCCTACAATGAGCAGTTCTTC; CDR3 protein: CASSLFRRVPYNEQFF
D gene: .; clone size: .; CDR3 length: 14; V gene: TRBV11-2; J gene: TRBJ2-7; CDR3 DNA: TGTGCCAGCAGCTCCTCCGGGACTGCCTACGAGCAGTACTTC; CDR3 protein: CASSSSGTAYEQYF
D gene: TRBD1; clone size: .; CDR3 length: 15; V gene: TRBV7-9; J gene: TRBJ2-5; CDR3 DNA: TGTGCCAGCAGCTTCCGGGACAGGGGACTAGAGACCCAGTACTTC; CDR3 protein: CASSFRDRGLETQYF
D gene: TRBD1; clone size: .; CDR3 length: 16; V gene: TRBV7-2; J gene: TRBJ1-2; CDR3 DNA: TGTGCCAGCAGCCCCTATTCAGCGGACAGGGGGTCTGGCTACACCTTC; CDR3 protein: CASSPYSADRGSGYTF
D gene: TRBD1; clone size: .; CDR3 length: 15; V gene: TRBV5-1; J gene: TRBJ1-4; CDR3 DNA: TGCGCCAGCAGCGCCGGGACAGGGCGGAATGAAAAACTGTTTTTT; CDR3 protein: CASSAGTGRNEKLFF
D gene: .; clone size: .; CDR3 length: 15; V gene: TRBV29-1; J gene: TRBJ2-5; CDR3 DNA: TGCAGCGTTGAATGGGGCAGGGGTCCGGCGGAGACCCAGTACTTC; CDR3 protein: CSVEWGRGPAETQYF
D gene: .; clone size: few; CDR3 length: 11; V gene: TRBV7-9; J gene: TRBJ1-1; CDR3 DNA: TGTGCCAGCAGCTTAAGGGGGGGGGCTTTCTTT; CDR3 protein: CASSLRGGAFF
D gene: TRBD1; clone size: .; CDR3 length: 16; V gene: TRBV10-3; J gene: TRBJ1-1; CDR3 DNA: TGTGCCATCAGTGAGTCCATACAGACAGGGAGAACTGAAGCTTTCTTT; CDR3 protein: CAISESIQTGRTEAFF
D gene: TRBD1; clone size: .; CDR3 length: 16; V gene: TRBV2; J gene: TRBJ2-1; CDR3 DNA: TGTGCCAGCAGTATAGGGGTCGGACAGGGTTCCAATGAGCAGTTCTTC; CDR3 protein: CASSIGVGQGSNEQFF
D gene: TRBD2; clone size: .; CDR3 length: 16; V gene: TRBV7-8; J gene: TRBJ2-2; CDR3 DNA: TGTGCCAGCAGCCCCCCGAGGCGGGAGGGCCCCGGGGAGCTGTTTTTT; CDR3 protein: CASSPPRREGPGELFF
D gene: .; clone size: .; CDR3 length: 13; V gene: TRBV21-1; J gene: TRBJ2-2; CDR3 DNA: TGTGCCAGCAGCAAAGGGCGGGACGGGGAGCTGTTTTTT; CDR3 protein: CASSKGRDGELFF
D gene: .; clone size: .; CDR3 length: 15; V gene: TRBV15; J gene: TRBJ1-4; CDR3 DNA: TGTGCCACCAGCAGAGGACAGGCCGATAATGAAAAACTGTTTTTT; CDR3 protein: CATSRGQADNEKLFF
D gene: TRBD1; clone size: .; CDR3 length: 14; V gene: TRBV29-1; J gene: TRBJ1-2; CDR3 DNA: TGCAGCGTTGGAATGGGGGCAGGGGGCCATGGCTACACCTTC; CDR3 protein: CSVGMGAGGHGYTF
D gene: TRBD1; clone size: .; CDR3 length: 15; V gene: TRBV19; J gene: TRBJ1-5; CDR3 DNA: TGTGCCAGTAGCCGAACTCGGACAGGGGAGCAGCCCCAGCATTTT; CDR3 protein: CASSRTRTGEQPQHF
D gene: .; clone size: .; CDR3 length: 12; V gene: TRBV5-4; J gene: TRBJ2-1; CDR3 DNA: TGTGCCAGCAGCTTGAACATCAATGAGCAGTTCTTC; CDR3 protein: CASSLNINEQFF